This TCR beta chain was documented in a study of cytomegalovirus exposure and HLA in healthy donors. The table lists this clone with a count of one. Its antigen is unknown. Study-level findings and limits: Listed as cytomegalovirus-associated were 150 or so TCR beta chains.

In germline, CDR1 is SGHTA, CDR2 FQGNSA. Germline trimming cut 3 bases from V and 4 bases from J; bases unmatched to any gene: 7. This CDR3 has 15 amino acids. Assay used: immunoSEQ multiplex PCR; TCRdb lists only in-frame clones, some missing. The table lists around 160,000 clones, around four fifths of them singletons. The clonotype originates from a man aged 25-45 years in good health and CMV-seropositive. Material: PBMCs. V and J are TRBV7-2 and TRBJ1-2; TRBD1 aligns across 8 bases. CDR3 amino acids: CASSFGQGPLYGYTF. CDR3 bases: TGTGCCAGCAGCTTCGGACAGGGTCCCCTCTATGGCTACACCTTC. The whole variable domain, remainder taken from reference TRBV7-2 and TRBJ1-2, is GAGVSQSPSNKVTEKGKDVELRCDPISGHTALYWYRQSLGQGLEFLIYFQGNSAPDKSGLPSDRFSAERTGGSVSTLTIQRTQQEDSAVYLCASSFGQGPLYGYTFGSGTRLTVV.